The clone carrying this T cell receptor beta chain was detected only a few times. The data originate from a study of blood T cells in healthy people across ages. A second about 6 to 12 cycle PCR used barcoded and J-beta primers. TCRdb ran MiXCR on the 5' RACE reads and lists one entry per CDR3 protein. The repertoire holds 700,000 to 900,000 distinct CDR3 sequences, with around a quarter as singletons. The amount of total RNA extracted per sample was at least 5.5 micrograms. V was pared by 5 bases and J by 5 bases, with 8 bases of the junction left unmatched. The CDR3 sequence is 15 residues long. From germline, CDR1 is MDHEN and CDR2 SYDVKM. Separately, the same data were catalogued under a study of T cells of mothers and their children.

The sample consisted of blood. The chain combines TRBV28 with TRBJ1-1, with 10 bases fitting TRBD1. The TCR was taken from a boy aged 5-17 years in good health. CDR3 sequence reads: CASSPGDRGRTEAFF. In nucleotides, the CDR3 is TGTGCCAGCAGTCCCGGGGACAGGGGTAGGACTGAAGCTTTCTTT. Looking up the rest from reference TRBV28 and TRBJ1-1 gives the full variable domain: DVKVTQSSRYLVKRTGEKVFLECVQDMDHENMFWYRQDPGLGLRLIYFSYDVKMKEKGDIPEGYSVSREKKERFSLILESASTNQTSMYLCASSPGDRGRTEAFFGQGTRLTVV.